The 27 T cell receptor beta chains listed next were all sequenced from one sample in a study of CD8+ T cells in alopecia areata (dated by TCRdb to 2016 to 2019). Library method: the immunoSEQ multiplex PCR assay. To provide template for TCR sequencing, every sample had RNA extracted and reverse transcribed into cDNA. The table comes from immuneACCESS by way of TCRdb, which keeps in-frame sequences with V and J called. Part of the clones is missing from these tables; in studies checked, under half for an unresolved V gene and the rest for unknown reasons. Recorded for this sample are approximately 160,000 clones; around three fifths of them occurred a single time. 14% of the sample is in the top ten clones. The time point label, read with the paper, signifies: less than 30 weeks on oral tofacitinib. Reading the label with the study, this specimen's treatment or condition is: oral pan-JAK inhibitor, 5-10 mg twice daily.

Sequences were derived from CD4+ T cells sorted from blood, sampled at week 24, from a patient treated with tofacitinib. The receptors stem from a human donor with alopecia areata.

J is TRBJ1-5 and V is TRBV5-6; 8 nucleotides agree with TRBD1. Per the germline V gene, CDR1 is SGHDT and CDR2 is YYEEEE. This CDR3 is built from 16 residues. The J segment lost 2 bases and the V segment lost 1 base, leaving 5 bases of the junction unmatched. CDR3 protein: CASSLIQGQGNQPQHF. The CDR3 nucleotides are TGTGCCAGCAGCTTGATCCAGGGACAGGGCAATCAGCCCCAGCATTTT. The entire variable domain, with the rest obtained from reference TRBV5-6 and TRBJ1-5, is as follows: DAGVTQSPTHLIKTRGQQVTLRCSPKSGHDTVSWYQQALGQGPQFIFQYYEEEERQRGNFPDRFSGHQFPNYSSELNVNALLLGDSALYLCASSLIQGQGNQPQHFGDGTRLSIL.

V is TRBV11-2 and J is TRBJ2-2, with TRBD2 as a possible D gene (6 bases). V shed 1 base and J shed 1 base, with 10 bases lying between them. Looked up from germline, CDR1 is SGHAT and CDR2 is FQNNGV. The CDR3 spans 16 residues. The CDR3 reads CASSLVGGWNTGELFF. CDR3 nucleotide sequence: TGTGCCAGCAGCTTAGTGGGGGGATGGAACACCGGGGAGCTGTTTTTT.

This clone occurred a few times. The chain couples TRBV27 to TRBJ1-6; 8 nucleotides agree with TRBD1. This CDR3 region has 15 residues. CDR1 MNHEY and CDR2 SMNVEV come from the germline V gene (reference sequence). The trim removed 5 bases at V and 7 bases at J, leaving 7 bases unmatched. The chain's CDR3 is CASSATGGGNSPLHF. The CDR3 DNA reads as TGTGCCAGCAGTGCTACAGGGGGGGGGAATTCACCCCTCCACTTT.

V is TRBV4-1 and J is TRBJ1-2; tentatively, D is TRBD1 (5 bases). There are 14 residues in the CDR3. Germline V lookup: CDR1 MGHRA, CDR2 YSYEKL. V lost 1 base to trimming and J lost 8 bases, with 14 bases between them. The CDR3 DNA reads TGCGCCAGCAGCCAAGTGAGAGGGGCGGGAGGCTACACCTTC. Translation: CASSQVRGAGGYTF.

The rearrangement joins TRBV29-1 to TRBJ2-3, with no clear D. Germline-derived CDR1 and CDR2 are SQVTM and ANQGSEA. CDR3 size: 15 residues. V dropped 0 bases and J dropped 1 base, with 11 bases sitting between them. The DNA for the CDR3 is TGCAGCGTTGAAGATAACCTCCGACGCACAGATACGCAGTATTTT. This encodes CSVEDNLRRTDTQYF.

In DNA form, the CDR3 reads TGTGCCAGCAAGGTCGGGGGGCCCGGAAGGGAGTACTTC. Amino acids: CASKVGGPGREYF. This chain links TRBV6-6 with TRBJ2-5, with D possibly being TRBD2 (7 bases). Germline CDR1 and CDR2: MNHNY and SVGAGI (reference sequence). This CDR3 contains 13 residues. V lost 7 bases, J lost 12 bases, and 21 bases lay in between.

This clone was seen only a few times. The rearrangement joins TRBV19 to TRBJ1-5, with no clear D. The germline V and J ends were trimmed by 0 bases and 3 bases, with 15 bases remaining between them. This CDR3 region has 17 residues. The germline CDR1 and CDR2 sequences are LNHDA and SQIVND (reference sequence). The CDR3 region has the DNA TGTGCCAGTAGTATAGATCTCATTCGGACGCACAATCAGCCCCAGCATTTT. It codes for CASSIDLIRTHNQPQHF.

This clone was found a few times. The rearrangement uses TRBV11-2 and TRBJ1-2, with a possible D match to TRBD1 (5 bases). The CDR3 length is 14 residues. From germline, CDR1 is SGHAT and CDR2 FQNNGV. Trimming removed 0 bases from V and 8 bases from J, with 13 bases in between. CDR3 amino acids: CASSLEPGAWGYTF. CDR3 in DNA: TGTGCCAGCAGCTTAGAACCCGGGGCTTGGGGCTACACCTTC.

The rearrangement joins TRBV29-1 to TRBJ1-1; perhaps TRBD1 as D (5 bases). Germline values: CDR1 SQVTM, CDR2 ANQGSEA. V was cut by 4 bases and J by 4 bases, with 13 bases left in between. This CDR3 region has 13 residues. CDR3 bases: TGCAGCGTTGTTCAGGGATTGGGCACTGAAGCTTTCTTT. Translating it yields CSVVQGLGTEAFF.

The gene calls are TRBV10-3 and TRBJ2-7, with D tentatively TRBD2 (5 bases). CDR3 length: 11 residues. Germline assignment: CDR1 ENHRY and CDR2 SYGVKD. Trimming removed 10 bases at V and 3 bases at J, with 10 bases between. The CDR3 loop reads CASGSSYEQYF. The CDR3 region has the DNA TGTGCCAGCGGGTCAAGCTACGAGCAGTACTTC.

This clone was counted at least ten times. Here the CDR3 reads CASSETVGYTF. CDR3 nucleotides: TGTGCCAGCAGTGAAACAGTGGGCTACACCTTC. The V gene is TRBV2, the J gene TRBJ1-2; D is unresolved. The CDR3 totals 11 residues. The V end lost 2 bases, the J end lost 8 bases, and 6 bases lay between the germline ends. Germline V gene data show CDR1 as SNHLY and CDR2 as FYNNEI.

This clone showed up just once. The rearrangement joins TRBV27 to TRBJ2-7, with unresolved D. Germline assignment: CDR1 MNHEY and CDR2 SMNVEV (reference sequence). There are 10 residues in the CDR3. Between the trimmed V and J ends, which lost 6 bases and 4 bases, there was a span of 4 bases. The CDR3 loop reads CASRVYEQYF. CDR3 nucleotide sequence: TGTGCCAGCAGAGTATACGAGCAGTACTTC.

The V call is TRBV30, the J call TRBJ1-1; 10 nucleotides line up with TRBD1. V was clipped by 3 bases and J by 4 bases; unmatched bases: 8. Germline CDR1 reads GTSNPN; CDR2 reads SVGIG (reference sequence). This CDR3 has 15 amino acids. The CDR3 here is CAWRRTRQGATEAFF. The DNA for the CDR3 is TGTGCCTGGAGACGTACCCGACAGGGGGCCACTGAAGCTTTCTTT. Complete variable domain (other parts from reference TRBV30 and TRBJ1-1): SQTIHQWPATLVQPVGSPLSLECTVEGTSNPNLYWYRQAAGRGLQLLFYSVGIGQISSEVPQNLSASRPQDRQFILSSKKLLLSDSGFYLCAWRRTRQGATEAFFGQGTRLTVV.

This clone came up a few times. The chain couples TRBV6-1 to TRBJ1-5; perhaps TRBD1 as D (6 bases). Germline V gives CDR1 MNHNS, CDR2 SASEGT. The CDR3 runs to 15 residues. V was shortened by 6 bases and J by 1 base, with 13 bases between the two germline ends. The CDR3 region has the DNA TGTGCCAGCAGAAGGGGGTCACAAAGCAATCAGCCCCAGCATTTT. Translated, it gives CASRRGSQSNQPQHF.

J is TRBJ2-3 and V is TRBV27; no definite D call. Germline CDR1 is MNHEY and CDR2 is SMNVEV (reference sequence). Trimming took 3 bases from V and 6 from J, leaving 4 bases between them. The CDR3 spans 11 residues. DNA for the CDR3: TGTGCCAGCAGTTTTGGGGATACGCAGTATTTT. Protein: CASSFGDTQYF.

The V gene is TRBV6-5, the J gene TRBJ1-2; tentative D call: TRBD1 (5 bases). CDR3 size: 13 residues. Per the germline V gene, CDR1 is MNHEY and CDR2 is SVGAGI. With 4 bases removed from V and 4 bases from J, the gap between germline ends came to 10 bases. The CDR3 nucleotides read TGTGCCAGCAGTTCGACAGTAAGCTATGGCTACACCTTC. This translates into CASSSTVSYGYTF.

This chain connects TRBV14 to TRBJ2-5; possibly TRBD2 for D (5 bases). The germline V and J ends were trimmed by 2 bases and 6 bases, with 19 bases remaining between them. This CDR3 is built from 16 residues. Germline V gene lookup returns CDR1 SGHDN and CDR2 FVKESK. The CDR3 DNA reads TGTGCCAGCAGCCAACAGTGGATGAGGGAGATACAGACCCAGTACTTC. It translates to CASSQQWMREIQTQYF. Complete variable domain (other parts from reference TRBV14 and TRBJ2-5): EAGVTQFPSHSVIEKGQTVTLRCDPISGHDNLYWYRRVMGKEIKFLLHFVKESKQDESGMPNNRFLAERTGGTYSTLKVQPAELEDSGVYFCASSQQWMREIQTQYFGPGTRLLVL.

The chain links TRBV30 to TRBJ2-4; D is ambiguous. Germline V CDR1 and CDR2: GTSNPN, SVGIG (reference sequence). The CDR3 runs 15 residues. V was pared by 3 bases and J by 9 bases, with 21 bases between. CDR3 in DNA: TGTGCCTGGAGCGACCTAGACTGGGGTATTGGCATTCAGTACTTC. Translated: CAWSDLDWGIGIQYF.

This clone was seen a single time. The chain recombines TRBV6-5 with TRBJ1-6, with no clear D. Germline V gene sequence: CDR1 MNHEY, CDR2 SVGAGI. The V end lost 0 bases, the J end lost 5 bases, and 8 bases lay between the germline ends. This CDR3 has 15 amino acids. The CDR3 DNA reads TGTGCCAGCAGTTACTCTGGATTGAATAATTCACCCCTCCACTTT. Translating it yields CASSYSGLNNSPLHF.

The V gene is TRBV25-1, the J gene TRBJ2-3; no clear D gene. This CDR3 region has 13 residues. The V gene lost 3 bases and the J gene lost 0 bases, with 4 bases spanning the gap. Looked up from germline, CDR1 is MGHDK and CDR2 is SYGVNS. The CDR3 DNA reads TGTGCCAGCAGTGAGGCAAGCACAGATACGCAGTATTTT. It translates to CASSEASTDTQYF.

The chain combines TRBV5-1 with TRBJ2-1; D call uncertain. CDR3 length: 14 amino acids. The V end lost 0 bases, the J end lost 8 bases, and 12 bases lay between the germline ends. Germline V gene lookup returns CDR1 SGHRS and CDR2 YFSETQ. The CDR3 coding sequence is TGCGCCAGCAGCTTGGTTGAGTTTCGGGATGAGCAGTTCTTC. It encodes CASSLVEFRDEQFF.

This clone came up a few times. The V gene is TRBV19, the J gene TRBJ2-7; D remains unclear. Germline assignment: CDR1 LNHDA and CDR2 SQIVND (reference sequence). The V end was cut by 3 bases, the J end by 0 bases, with 12 bases between. This CDR3 has 15 residues. The CDR3 region is CASSIPGRHSYEQYF. Here the CDR3 DNA reads TGTGCCAGTAGTATCCCGGGCAGGCACTCCTACGAGCAGTACTTC.

A note on this clone: The same CDR3 arises from other DNA sequences in this sample as well. The chain couples TRBV29-1 to TRBJ2-7, with 11 bases matching TRBD1. CDR3 length: 12 amino acids. The V gene's germline CDR1 is SQVTM and CDR2 ANQGSEA. After removal of 6 bases from V and 4 bases from J, the junction contained 2 bases not matched to a gene. The CDR3 coding sequence is TGCAGCGTCGGACAGGGGGCGTACGAGCAGTACTTC. This sequence encodes CSVGQGAYEQYF.

Of note for this clone: One end of the junction is discordant with germline, which a read error may explain. This chain links TRBV30 with TRBJ2-7, with a weak D call TRBD1 (7 bases). CDR1 and CDR2 from the germline V gene are GTSNPN and SVGIG (reference sequence). The CDR3 has 12 amino acids. As DNA, the CDR3 is TGTGCCTGGAGTGTAAGGGGGCGGGACACCCGCTTC. Translation: CAWSVRGRDTRF. Supplemented by reference TRBV30 and TRBJ2-7, the full variable domain reads SQTIHQWPATLVQPVGSPLSLECTVEGTSNPNLYWYRQAAGRGLQLLFYSVGIGQISSEVPQNLSASRPQDRQFILSSKKLLLSDSGFYLCAWSVRGRDTRFGPGTRLTVT.

This chain joins TRBV19 and TRBJ2-1; D remains ambiguous. V lost 4 bases to trimming and J lost 4 bases, with 5 bases between them. CDR3 length: 12 amino acids. Germline CDR1 and CDR2: LNHDA and SQIVND (reference sequence). CDR3 sequence reads: CASSTRYNEQFF. CDR3 DNA: TGTGCCAGTAGTACCCGATACAATGAGCAGTTCTTC.

The rearrangement uses TRBV7-9 and TRBJ1-2; D is unclear. The germline V gene has CDR1 SEHNR and CDR2 FQNEAQ (reference sequence). This CDR3 has 14 residues. Between the trimmed V and J ends, which lost 5 bases and 7 bases, there was a span of 17 bases. In DNA, the CDR3 is TGTGCCAGCAGCCAAGAGGGAGGGTGGCGTGGCTACACCTTC. Protein: CASSQEGGWRGYTF.

The chain recombines TRBV6-1 with TRBJ2-7; D is perhaps TRBD1 (6 bases). The CDR3 has 15 residues. V was pared by 4 bases and J by 5 bases, with 18 bases between. Germline V gives CDR1 MNHNS, CDR2 SASEGT. Written as DNA, the CDR3 is TGTGCCAGCAGTGTCAACAGGGCCGGAACGAACGAGCAGTACTTC. Its translation is CASSVNRAGTNEQYF.